The 21 T cell receptor beta chains listed next were all sequenced from one sample in a study of shared T cell receptors in the human thymus. The repertoire was sequenced with immunoSEQ multiplex PCR; TCRdb's copy has only in-frame clones and lacks some. The sample includes 700,000 to 750,000 clones, over 75% seen only once; the top ten take around 0.01%. These data were also reused for a study on human thymus T cells.

Sequencing input: thymocytes. These receptors originate from a girl in the first two years of life with a congenital heart defect.

The V and J genes are TRBV27 and TRBJ2-5, with 15 bases identical to TRBD2. Germline CDR1 MNHEY, CDR2 SMNVEV (reference sequence). This CDR3 contains 20 residues. J was trimmed by 3 bases and V by 5 bases; bases with no gene match: 16. CDR3 nucleotides: TGTGCCAGCAGTCCGACACCAGGACTAGCGGGGGGGCCGATCGAAGAGACCCAGTACTTC. Residues: CASSPTPGLAGGPIEETQYF.

This sequence joins TRBV6-6 and TRBJ2-7; perhaps TRBD1 as D (6 bases). There are 14 residues in the CDR3. The germline V gene has CDR1 MNHNY and CDR2 SVGAGI (reference sequence). V lost 6 bases and J lost 5, with 17 bases in between. As DNA, the CDR3 is TGTGCCAGCAGAATCAGGGGCCCCAGGGACGAGCAGTACTTC. Protein sequence: CASRIRGPRDEQYF.

Here the CDR3 DNA reads TGTGCCAGCAGTTCCGGGGGGGGCATGAACACTGAAGCTTTCTTT. Translated, it gives CASSSGGGMNTEAFF. J is TRBJ1-1 and V is TRBV28; a weak D match, TRBD1 (6 bases). CDR1 is MDHEN, CDR2 SYDVKM, per germline. The CDR3 has 15 amino acids. Deletions cut 4 bases from V and 0 bases from J, with 12 bases between.

The chain couples TRBV11-2 to TRBJ2-1; TRBD1 matches at 11 bases. The V gene's germline CDR1 is SGHAT and CDR2 FQNNGV. CDR3 length: 19 amino acids. The V segment lost 5 bases and the J segment 3 bases; nucleotides outside the gene matches: 15. The chain's CDR3 is CASSPPSRDRGTNYNEQFF. CDR3 DNA: TGTGCCAGCAGCCCGCCGTCACGGGACAGGGGGACAAACTACAATGAGCAGTTCTTC.

This clone was detected once. The V and J genes are TRBV6-5 and TRBJ1-3; TRBD1 agrees at 11 bases. The germline gives CDR1 MNHEY, CDR2 SVGAGI. This CDR3 region has 15 residues. The V gene end was trimmed by 5 bases and the J gene end by 2 bases; junction bases not matched to a gene: 2. Here the CDR3 reads CASSRDRGAGNTIYF. DNA for the CDR3: TGTGCCAGCAGTAGGGACAGGGGGGCTGGAAACACCATATATTTT.

A remark on this clone: The sample carries other DNA sequences with the same CDR3. This chain links TRBV9 with TRBJ1-1; no reliable D call. CDR1 is SGDLS, CDR2 YYNGEE, per germline. CDR3 length: 13 amino acids. V was trimmed by 4 bases and J by 4 bases, leaving 11 bases between them. The CDR3 spells CASSPPRGTEAFF. CDR3 nucleotide sequence: TGTGCCAGCAGCCCACCCCGGGGCACTGAAGCTTTCTTT.

The V and J genes are TRBV7-9 and TRBJ1-2; possibly TRBD1 for D (5 bases). V was pared by 2 bases and J by 6 bases, with 10 bases between. Germline values: CDR1 SEHNR, CDR2 FQNEAQ (reference sequence). The length of the CDR3 is 13 residues. In nucleotides, the CDR3 is TGTGCCAGCAGCTTAAGCGGGGGACATGGCTACACCTTC. It encodes CASSLSGGHGYTF.

CDR3 sequence: CASSRGGAKRETQYF. The CDR3 region has the DNA TGTGCCAGCAGCCGCGGGGGGGCAAAACGAGAGACCCAGTACTTC. The V call is TRBV11-2, the J call TRBJ2-5; 9 nucleotides match TRBD2. Germline V gives CDR1 SGHAT, CDR2 FQNNGV. After removal of 5 bases from V and 4 bases from J, the junction contained 8 bases not matched to a gene. The CDR3 runs to 15 residues.

The rearrangement joins TRBV6-6 to TRBJ1-2, with D perhaps TRBD1 (6 bases). Germline loops: CDR1 MNHNY, CDR2 SVGAGI (reference sequence). V was trimmed by 6 bases and J by 4 bases, leaving 15 bases between them. CDR3 length: 14 amino acids. The CDR3 protein is CASRPDSDFYGYTF. DNA for the CDR3: TGTGCCAGCAGGCCGGACAGCGACTTCTATGGCTACACCTTC.

This clone is a singleton in its sample. J is TRBJ1-6 and V is TRBV9; a possible D gene is TRBD1 (6 bases). The V end lost 5 bases, the J end lost 0 bases, and 12 bases lay between the germline ends. Germline V gene data show CDR1 as SGDLS and CDR2 as YYNGEE. This CDR3 has 16 amino acids. Written as DNA, the CDR3 is TGTGCCAGCAGTCGTTCAGGGGACTCCTATAATTCACCCCTCCACTTT. Its protein product is CASSRSGDSYNSPLHF.

The chain is built from TRBV6-5 and TRBJ1-2; the D gene is possibly TRBD1 (6 bases). The CDR3 covers 14 residues. Per germline, CDR1 MNHEY and CDR2 SVGAGI. Trimming removed 2 bases from V and 3 bases from J, with 10 bases in between. Written as DNA, the CDR3 is TGTGCCAGCAGTTACGCAGGGGTGGACTATGGCTACACCTTC. This sequence encodes CASSYAGVDYGYTF.

The chain joins TRBV4-1 to TRBJ1-5; D is possibly TRBD1 (6 bases). The germline gives CDR1 MGHRA, CDR2 YSYEKL. V lost 1 base and J 1 base, leaving 14 bases between the germline ends. This CDR3 is 17 amino acids long. CDR3 region: CASSQVWNTGSNQPQHF. CDR3 in DNA: TGCGCCAGCAGCCAAGTTTGGAATACAGGGAGCAATCAGCCCCAGCATTTT.

The chain uses TRBV18 and TRBJ2-1; D not resolved. Germline-derived CDR1 and CDR2 are KGHSH and LQKENI. The V end lost 5 bases, the J end lost 0 bases, and 14 bases lay between the germline ends. This CDR3 region has 16 residues. The CDR3, as DNA: TGTGCCAGCTCATCGAAAAGCGAGAGCTCCTACAATGAGCAGTTCTTC. Protein sequence: CASSSKSESSYNEQFF.

This clone was counted between two and nine times. V usage is TRBV18 and J usage is TRBJ2-5; 10 bases map to TRBD2. This CDR3 is built from 13 residues. The V and J ends lost 5 bases and 4 bases, in that order; junction bases with no gene match: 1. Germline CDR1 is KGHSH and CDR2 is LQKENI. CDR3 amino acids: CASSSSGGETQYF. The CDR3 DNA sequence: TGTGCCAGCTCATCTAGCGGGGGAGAGACCCAGTACTTC.

V gene TRBV14 combines with J gene TRBJ1-1; unclear D gene. Germline V gene sequence: CDR1 SGHDN, CDR2 FVKESK. The CDR3 consists of 14 residues. The V end was cut by 4 bases, the J end by 6 bases, with 15 bases between. In DNA, the CDR3 is TGTGCCAGCAGCCGCGGGAATTTGTACGCTGAAGCTTTCTTT. It yields the protein CASSRGNLYAEAFF.

The rearrangement joins TRBV27 to TRBJ2-1, with 12 bases matching TRBD2. The CDR3 runs to 15 residues. CDR1 is MNHEY, CDR2 SMNVEV, per germline (reference sequence). V was clipped by 2 bases and J by 8 bases; unmatched bases: 4. CDR3 residues: CASSLRLAGGDEQFF. In DNA, the CDR3 is TGTGCCAGCAGTTTACGGCTAGCGGGGGGGGATGAGCAGTTCTTC.

The chain has TRBV5-5 and TRBJ2-7, with 10 bases matching TRBD2. Germline CDR1 is SGHKS and CDR2 is YYEKEE (reference sequence). The CDR3 has 19 residues. V lost 3 bases, J lost 4 bases, and 19 bases stayed unmatched. CDR3: CASSSKKYHSGGRAYEQYF. CDR3 nucleotide sequence: TGTGCCAGCAGCTCGAAGAAGTACCATAGCGGGGGGCGGGCGTACGAGCAGTACTTC.

This clone was recorded only once. V is TRBV27 and J is TRBJ1-1; perhaps TRBD1 as D (6 bases). The CDR3 loop spans 15 amino acids. The V end lost 7 bases, the J end lost 6 bases, and 21 bases lay between the germline ends. CDR1 MNHEY and CDR2 SMNVEV come from the germline V gene (reference sequence). CDR3: CASTERSGKGAEAFF. The CDR3 nucleotides are TGTGCCAGCACCGAAAGGAGTGGGAAGGGGGCTGAAGCTTTCTTT.

Notes on this clone: Other DNA sequences in the sample encode the same CDR3. This chain joins TRBV5-6 and TRBJ1-6; 7 bases are a match to TRBD1. CDR1 is SGHDT, CDR2 YYEEEE, per germline. The CDR3 loop spans 16 amino acids. V was pared by 4 bases and J by 7 bases, with 11 bases of the junction left unmatched. In nucleotides, the CDR3 is TGTGCCAGCAGCCTAGGCGTGGGACAGATCAATTCACCCCTCCACTTT. It is translated as CASSLGVGQINSPLHF.

The CDR3 coding sequence is TGTGCCAGCAGGTCCGTTCCAGGGGGAAGGACTGAAGCTTTCTTT. Translated: CASRSVPGGRTEAFF. V gene TRBV13 combines with J gene TRBJ1-1; 7 bases agree with TRBD1. The CDR3 is 15 residues long. CDR1 PRHDT and CDR2 FYEKMQ come from the germline V gene (reference sequence). Trimming cost V 6 bases and J 5 bases; bases outside gene matches: 12.

This chain uses TRBV5-8 with TRBJ1-6; perhaps TRBD1 as D (5 bases). The CDR3 covers 19 residues. Trimming shortened V by 4 bases and J by 9 bases, and 29 bases separated the two germline ends. Germline CDR1 reads SGHTS; CDR2 reads YDEGEE. The CDR3 region has the DNA TGTGCCAGCAGCCCTAGGGTCCAGGACAAGTTTCTTGGGCGTTCACCCCTCCACTTT. This translates into CASSPRVQDKFLGRSPLHF.